The 13 T cell receptor beta chains below come from one sample, sequenced in a study of PD-1 blockade in classical Hodgkin lymphoma. The method was immunoSEQ multiplex PCR; TCRdb's version includes in-frame clones alone and lacks a portion of them. The sample lists 3,000 to 4,500 clones, approximately 68% occurring once. Documented time point: cycle 4 day 1 (C4D1), after five to seven weeks of nivolumab. Exposure to brentuximab vedotin varied, and each patient had relapsed following autologous stem cell transplantation. PBMCs, once thawed, yielded CD8+ T cells isolated by magnetic negative selection. The sequencing here drew on CD8+ T cells from blood, taken before the fourth cycle of nivolumab. The receptors shown here come from a human donor with classical Hodgkin lymphoma.

This clone was picked up a small number of times. The chain couples TRBV9 to TRBJ1-6, with 7 bases lining up with TRBD1. Germline loops: CDR1 SGDLS, CDR2 YYNGEE. The CDR3 spans 16 residues. V shed 4 bases, J shed 2 bases, and the junction held 6 bases outside the gene matches. CDR3 in amino acids: CASSPKGTAYNSPLHF. The CDR3 DNA sequence: TGTGCCAGCAGCCCTAAGGGGACAGCCTATAATTCACCCCTCCACTTT. Together with reference TRBV9 and TRBJ1-6, the CDR3 gives the full variable domain: DSGVTQTPKHLITATGQRVTLRCSPRSGDLSVYWYQQSLDQGLQFLIQYYNGEERAKGNILERFSAQQFPDLHSELNLSSLELGDSALYFCASSPKGTAYNSPLHFGNGTRLTVT.

The rearrangement links TRBV28 to TRBJ1-6; 7 nucleotides align to TRBD1. This CDR3 is 15 amino acids long. Trimming at V came to 10 bases and at J to 4 bases, leaving 10 bases not matched to a gene. CDR1 and CDR2 (germline): MDHEN, SYDVKM. This CDR3 is CATWDRQLYNSPLHF. The CDR3, as DNA: TGTGCCACATGGGACAGACAATTATATAATTCACCCCTCCACTTT.

CDR3 sequence (DNA): TGTGCCAGCAGTTCCCCCTCGGGCGGGAGGGGGGCAACTAATGAAAAACTGTTTTTT. It encodes CASSSPSGGRGATNEKLFF. The chain uses TRBV28 and TRBJ1-4; D possibly corresponds to TRBD1 (6 bases). This CDR3 region has 19 residues. CDR1 and CDR2 (germline): MDHEN, SYDVKM. Trimming took 4 bases from V and 0 from J, leaving 21 bases between them.

The genes are TRBV5-4 and TRBJ1-1; 7 bases are a match to TRBD1. The CDR3 loop spans 17 amino acids. Looked up from germline, CDR1 is SGHNT and CDR2 is YYREEE (reference sequence). Trimming took 4 bases from V and 4 from J; bases not matched to a gene: 16. The chain's CDR3 is CASSPLDRATETTEAFF. The CDR3 coding sequence is TGTGCCAGCAGCCCCCTAGACAGGGCTACTGAGACCACTGAAGCTTTCTTT.

The chain carries TRBV27 and TRBJ1-6; unclear D gene. CDR3 length equals 16 residues. Germline V lookup: CDR1 MNHEY, CDR2 SMNVEV (reference sequence). V was clipped by 3 bases and J by 4 bases, with 13 bases between them. CDR3 sequence: CASSLGPTGYNSPLHF. In nucleotides, the CDR3 is TGTGCCAGCAGTTTGGGCCCTACGGGATATAATTCACCCCTCCACTTT.

The V call is TRBV14, the J call TRBJ2-7; TRBD1 might be the D (5 bases). Germline loops: CDR1 SGHDN, CDR2 FVKESK. Trimming stripped 1 base from V and 4 bases from J, with 17 bases between. The CDR3 consists of 16 residues. The CDR3 coding sequence is TGTGCCAGCAGCCAAGCCCTCAGGACAAACAGTTACGAGCAGTACGTC. It specifies CASSQALRTNSYEQYV.

This chain links TRBV5-6 with TRBJ2-7; maybe TRBD2 (6 bases). The CDR3 has 13 amino acids. V gave up 4 bases and J gave up 1 base, with 9 bases separating them. The germline gives CDR1 SGHDT, CDR2 YYEEEE. CDR3 in amino acids: CASSVTSSYEQYF. The CDR3 region has the DNA TGTGCCAGCAGCGTGACTAGTTCCTACGAGCAGTACTTC.

The chain is built from TRBV9 and TRBJ2-6; a weak D match, TRBD2 (6 bases). Per germline, CDR1 SGDLS and CDR2 YYNGEE. Trimming shortened V by 5 bases and J by 1 base, and 16 bases separated the two germline ends. This CDR3 has 17 amino acids. The DNA for the CDR3 is TGTGCCAGCAGTCTCCCACGGGAGAGGTCTGGGGCCAACGTCCTGACTTTC. It translates to CASSLPRERSGANVLTF.

This clone showed up just once. The CDR3 coding sequence is TGTGCCAGCAGCTGGGCAGGGGCGGCCGGGGAGCTGTTTTTT. Translating gives CASSWAGAAGELFF. The chain is built from TRBV11-3 and TRBJ2-2; D is possibly TRBD1 (6 bases). V lost 4 bases, J lost 6 bases, and 12 bases lay in between. The CDR3 has 14 residues. Germline assignment: CDR1 SGHNT and CDR2 YENEEA.

The CDR3 sequence is CASRPLRGTSGNNEQFF. The DNA of the CDR3 is TGTGCCAGCAGGCCCCTGAGGGGGACTAGCGGCAACAATGAGCAGTTCTTC. The V call is TRBV11-2, the J call TRBJ2-1; 11 bases agree with TRBD2. The CDR3 is 17 residues long. CDR1 SGHAT and CDR2 FQNNGV come from the germline V gene. V was clipped by 6 bases and J by 5 bases; unmatched bases: 12. Supplemented by reference TRBV11-2 and TRBJ2-1, the full variable domain reads EAGVAQSPRYKIIEKRQSVAFWCNPISGHATLYWYQQILGQGPKLLIQFQNNGVVDDSQLPKDRFSAERLKGVDSTLKIQPAKLEDSAVYLCASRPLRGTSGNNEQFFGPGTRLTVL.

V gene TRBV6-1 combines with J gene TRBJ1-1; a possible D gene is TRBD1 (5 bases). Germline V gene sequence: CDR1 MNHNS, CDR2 SASEGT. The ends were cut back, 8 bases at V and 2 bases at J, with 6 bases in the middle. The CDR3 is 11 amino acids. The CDR3 DNA is TGTGCCAGCGGACAAAACACTGAAGCTTTCTTT. It yields the protein CASGQNTEAFF.

The CDR3 sequence is CASSLARGFSVTINEKLFF. The CDR3 DNA reads TGTGCCAGCAGCTTAGCGCGGGGTTTTTCCGTAACAATCAATGAAAAACTGTTTTTT. This sequence joins TRBV7-6 and TRBJ1-4; D remains ambiguous. The germline V gene encodes CDR1 SGHVS and CDR2 FNYEAQ. This CDR3 is built from 19 residues. The ends were cut back, 0 bases at V and 5 bases at J, with 22 bases in the middle.

For the CDR3, the DNA is TGTGCCAGCAGCTTAAATGCGGGAGCCTACAATGAGCAGTTCTTC. Translated, it gives CASSLNAGAYNEQFF. The J gene is TRBJ2-1, the V gene TRBV7-2, with 7 bases that match TRBD2. The CDR3 consists of 15 residues. Germline CDR1 reads SGHTA; CDR2 reads FQGNSA. The V segment lost 2 bases and the J segment 2 bases; nucleotides outside the gene matches: 3.